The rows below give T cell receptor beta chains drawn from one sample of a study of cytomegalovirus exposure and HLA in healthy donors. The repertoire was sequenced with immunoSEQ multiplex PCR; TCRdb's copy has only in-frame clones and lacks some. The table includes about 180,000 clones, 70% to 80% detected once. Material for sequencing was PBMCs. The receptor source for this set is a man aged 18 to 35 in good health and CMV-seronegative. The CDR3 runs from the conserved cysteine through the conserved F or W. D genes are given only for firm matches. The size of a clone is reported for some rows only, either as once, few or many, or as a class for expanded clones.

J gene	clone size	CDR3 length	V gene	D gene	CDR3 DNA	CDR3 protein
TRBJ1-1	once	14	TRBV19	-	TGTGCCAGTGTTCCAGGCACTCTGAACACTGAAGCTTTCTTT	CASVPGTLNTEAFF
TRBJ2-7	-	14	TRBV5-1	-	TGCGCCAGCAGCTTGGCCGGCAGGGCCTACGAGCAGTACTTC	CASSLAGRAYEQYF
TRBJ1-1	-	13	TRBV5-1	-	TGCGCCAGCAGCTACGTACAGGGTACTGAAGCTTTCTTT	CASSYVQGTEAFF
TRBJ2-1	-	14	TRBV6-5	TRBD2	TGTGCCAGCAGCGGGACTAGCGGTAACAATGAGCAGTTCTTC	CASSGTSGNNEQFF
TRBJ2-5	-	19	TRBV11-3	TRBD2	TGTGCCAGCAGCTTAGGAGGTACTAGCGGGGGGCACAAGCGAGAGACCCAGTACTTC	CASSLGGTSGGHKRETQYF
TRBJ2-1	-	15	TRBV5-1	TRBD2	TGCGCCAGCAGCCCTACTAGCGGGGTTTACAATGAGCAGTTCTTC	CASSPTSGVYNEQFF
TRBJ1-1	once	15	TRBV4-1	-	TGCGCCAGCAGCCAAGAGGGGGGTAGGAACACTGAAGCTTTCTTT	CASSQEGGRNTEAFF
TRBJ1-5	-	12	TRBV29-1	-	TGCAGCGTTCGGGACTCGGATCAGCCCCAGCATTTT	CSVRDSDQPQHF
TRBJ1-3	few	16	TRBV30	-	TGTGCCTGGAGGCCGGGACACCTGAGCTCTGGAAACACCATATATTTT	CAWRPGHLSSGNTIYF
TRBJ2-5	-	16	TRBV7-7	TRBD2	TGTGCTAGCAGCCCAGGACTAGCGGGGGGGCGAGAGACCCAGTACTTC	CASSPGLAGGRETQYF
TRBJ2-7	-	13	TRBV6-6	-	TGTGCCAGCAGTTACGGCCGGGGTGGCGAGCAGTACTTC	CASSYGRGGEQYF
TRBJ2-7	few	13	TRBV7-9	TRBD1	TGTGCCAGCAGCCCGGGACAGTCCTACGAGCAGTACTTC	CASSPGQSYEQYF
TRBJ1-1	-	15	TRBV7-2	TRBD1	TGTGCCAGCAGCTCGACAGGGGGGCGGTGGGCTGAAGCTTTCTTT	CASSSTGGRWAEAFF
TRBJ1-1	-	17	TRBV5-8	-	TGTGCCAGCAGCTTGGGAGTTGGGCTACGATTGAACACTGAAGCTTTCTTT	CASSLGVGLRLNTEAFF
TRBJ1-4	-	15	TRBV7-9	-	TGTGCCAGCAGCTTACTGACGGGGGAACGGGAAAAACTGTTTTTT	CASSLLTGEREKLFF
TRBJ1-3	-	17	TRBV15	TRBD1	TGTGCCACCAGCAGGGACACTGGACGGACAGGAGGAAACACCATATATTTT	CATSRDTGRTGGNTIYF
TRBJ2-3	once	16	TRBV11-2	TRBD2	TGTGCCAGCAGCCCCTGGACTAGCGGGTACACAGATACGCAGTATTTT	CASSPWTSGYTDTQYF
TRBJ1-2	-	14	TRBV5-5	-	TGTGCCAGCAGCTTGAGACACCGCAACTATGGCTACACCTTC	CASSLRHRNYGYTF
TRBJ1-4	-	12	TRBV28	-	TGTGCCAGCACCCCGGAGCGGGAAAAACTGTTTTTT	CASTPEREKLFF
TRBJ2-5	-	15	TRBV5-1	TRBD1	TGCGCCAGCAGCCAAGGGACAGGGGTTACTGAGACCCAGTACTTC	CASSQGTGVTETQYF